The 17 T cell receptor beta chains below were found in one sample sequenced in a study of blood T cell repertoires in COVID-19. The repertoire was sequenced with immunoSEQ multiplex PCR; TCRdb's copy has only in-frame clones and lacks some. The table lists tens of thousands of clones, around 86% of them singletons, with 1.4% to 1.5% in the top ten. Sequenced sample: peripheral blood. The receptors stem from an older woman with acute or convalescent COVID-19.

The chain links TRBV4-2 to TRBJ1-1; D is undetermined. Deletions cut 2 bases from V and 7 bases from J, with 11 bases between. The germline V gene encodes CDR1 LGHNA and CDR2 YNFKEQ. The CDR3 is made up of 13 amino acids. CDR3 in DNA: TGTGCCAGCAGCCAAACCTTGGGCCGTGAAGCTTTCTTT. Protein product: CASSQTLGREAFF.

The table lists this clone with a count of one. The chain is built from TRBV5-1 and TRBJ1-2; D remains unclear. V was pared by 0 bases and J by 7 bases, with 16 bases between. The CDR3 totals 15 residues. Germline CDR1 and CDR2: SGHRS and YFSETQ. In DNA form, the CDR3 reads TGCGCCAGCAGCTTGGTTTCCTCCGGGGAAAGTGGCTACACCTTC. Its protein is CASSLVSSGESGYTF. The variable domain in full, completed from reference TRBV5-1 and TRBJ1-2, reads KAGVTQTPRYLIKTRGQQVTLSCSPISGHRSVSWYQQTPGQGLQFLFEYFSETQRNKGNFPGRFSGRQFSNSRSEMNVSTLELGDSALYLCASSLVSSGESGYTFGSGTRLTVV.

CDR3 in amino acids: CASSTQGRKLFF. The CDR3 DNA follows: TGTGCCAGTAGTACTCAGGGCCGAAAACTGTTTTTT. The rearrangement links TRBV19 to TRBJ1-4; D is perhaps TRBD1 (5 bases). Germline V gene data show CDR1 as LNHDA and CDR2 as SQIVND (reference sequence). This CDR3 has 12 amino acids. V was trimmed by 4 bases and J by 10 bases, leaving 10 bases between them.

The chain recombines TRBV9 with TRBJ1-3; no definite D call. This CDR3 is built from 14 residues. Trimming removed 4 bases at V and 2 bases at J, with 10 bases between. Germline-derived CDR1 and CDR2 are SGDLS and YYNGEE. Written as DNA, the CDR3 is TGTGCCAGCAGCTCCCTCAGCGCTGGAAACACCATATATTTT. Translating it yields CASSSLSAGNTIYF.

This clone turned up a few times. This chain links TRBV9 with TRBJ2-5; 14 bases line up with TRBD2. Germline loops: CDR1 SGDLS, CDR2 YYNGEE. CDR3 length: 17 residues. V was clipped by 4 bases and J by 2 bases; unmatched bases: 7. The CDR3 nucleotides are TGTGCCAGCAGCCCAGGGACTAGCGGGGGTTTGCAAGAGACCCAGTACTTC. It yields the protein CASSPGTSGGLQETQYF. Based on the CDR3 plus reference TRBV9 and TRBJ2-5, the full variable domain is DSGVTQTPKHLITATGQRVTLRCSPRSGDLSVYWYQQSLDQGLQFLIQYYNGEERAKGNILERFSAQQFPDLHSELNLSSLELGDSALYFCASSPGTSGGLQETQYFGPGTRLLVL.

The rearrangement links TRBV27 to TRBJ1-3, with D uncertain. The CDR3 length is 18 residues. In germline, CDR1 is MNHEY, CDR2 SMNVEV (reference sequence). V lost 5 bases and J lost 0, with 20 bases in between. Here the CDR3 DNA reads TGTGCCAGCAGTCCATACAATCCGGGCGGGTTCTCTGGAAACACCATATATTTT. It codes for CASSPYNPGGFSGNTIYF.

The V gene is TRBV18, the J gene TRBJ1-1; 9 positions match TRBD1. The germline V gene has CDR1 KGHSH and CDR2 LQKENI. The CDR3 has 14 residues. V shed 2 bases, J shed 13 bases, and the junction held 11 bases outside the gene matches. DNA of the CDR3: TGTGCCAGCTCACCAGGAGGGACAGGGATTTTCCATTTCTTT. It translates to CASSPGGTGIFHFF.

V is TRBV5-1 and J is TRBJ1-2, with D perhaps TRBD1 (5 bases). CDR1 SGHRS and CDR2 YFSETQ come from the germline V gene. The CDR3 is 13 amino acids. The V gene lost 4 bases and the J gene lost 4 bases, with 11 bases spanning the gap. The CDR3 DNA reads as TGCGCCAGCAGCCCCAGGGAAATCTATGGCTACACCTTC. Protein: CASSPREIYGYTF.

DNA of the CDR3: TGTGCCAGCAGTAGTAGCGGGAGCGTAGAGACCCAGTACTTC. It is translated as CASSSSGSVETQYF. The gene calls are TRBV13 and TRBJ2-5, with 9 bases lining up with TRBD2. V was clipped by 6 bases and J by 4 bases; unmatched bases: 6. Germline-derived CDR1 and CDR2 are PRHDT and FYEKMQ (reference sequence). The CDR3 contains 14 residues. The entire variable domain, with the rest obtained from reference TRBV13 and TRBJ2-5, is as follows: AAGVIQSPRHLIKEKRETATLKCYPIPRHDTVYWYQQGPGQDPQFLISFYEKMQSDKGSIPDRFSAQQFSDYHSELNMSSLELGDSALYFCASSSSGSVETQYFGPGTRLLVL.

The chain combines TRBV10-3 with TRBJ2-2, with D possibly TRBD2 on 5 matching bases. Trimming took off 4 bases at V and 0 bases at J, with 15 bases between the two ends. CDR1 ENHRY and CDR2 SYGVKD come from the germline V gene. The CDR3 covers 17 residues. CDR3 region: CAISVARVRANTGELFF. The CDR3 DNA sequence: TGTGCCATCAGTGTGGCTAGGGTGAGGGCGAACACCGGGGAGCTGTTTTTT.

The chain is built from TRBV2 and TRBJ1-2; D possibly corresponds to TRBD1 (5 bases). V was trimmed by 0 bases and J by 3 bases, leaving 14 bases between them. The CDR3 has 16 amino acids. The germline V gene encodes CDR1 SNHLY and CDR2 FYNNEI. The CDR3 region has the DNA TGTGCCAGCAGTGAAGCGGGTCGGGGGTCTGACTATGGCTACACCTTC. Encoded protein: CASSEAGRGSDYGYTF.

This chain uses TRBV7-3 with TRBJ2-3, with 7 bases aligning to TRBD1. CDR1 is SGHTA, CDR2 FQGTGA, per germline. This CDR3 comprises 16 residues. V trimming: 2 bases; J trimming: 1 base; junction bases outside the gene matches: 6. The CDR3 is CASSLQPGQRTDTQYF. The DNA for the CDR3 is TGTGCCAGCAGCTTACAACCGGGACAGCGCACAGATACGCAGTATTTT.

In nucleotides, the CDR3 is TGTGCCAGCAGCTTGGGACAGGGGAGCGAGCAGTACTTC. This gives the protein CASSLGQGSEQYF. The J gene is TRBJ2-7, the V gene TRBV9; TRBD1 agrees at 10 bases. The CDR3 runs to 13 residues. CDR1 is SGDLS, CDR2 YYNGEE, per germline. J gave up 6 bases and V 4 bases, and 4 bases lay outside the gene matches. Combining the CDR3 with reference TRBV9 and TRBJ2-7 gives the whole variable domain DSGVTQTPKHLITATGQRVTLRCSPRSGDLSVYWYQQSLDQGLQFLIQYYNGEERAKGNILERFSAQQFPDLHSELNLSSLELGDSALYFCASSLGQGSEQYFGPGTRLTVT.

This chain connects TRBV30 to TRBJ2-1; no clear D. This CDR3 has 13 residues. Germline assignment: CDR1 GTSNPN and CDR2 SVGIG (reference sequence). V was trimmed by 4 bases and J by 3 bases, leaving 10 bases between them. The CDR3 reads CAWTPPGYNEQFF. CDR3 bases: TGTGCCTGGACACCGCCCGGCTACAATGAGCAGTTCTTC.

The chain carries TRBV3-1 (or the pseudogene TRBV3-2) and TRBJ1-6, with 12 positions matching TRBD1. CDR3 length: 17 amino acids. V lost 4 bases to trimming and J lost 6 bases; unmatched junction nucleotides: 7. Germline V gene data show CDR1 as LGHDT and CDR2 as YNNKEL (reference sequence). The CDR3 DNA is TGTGCCAGCAGCCTAGGGACAGGGGGCTCGGTTAATTCACCCCTCCACTTT. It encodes CASSLGTGGSVNSPLHF.

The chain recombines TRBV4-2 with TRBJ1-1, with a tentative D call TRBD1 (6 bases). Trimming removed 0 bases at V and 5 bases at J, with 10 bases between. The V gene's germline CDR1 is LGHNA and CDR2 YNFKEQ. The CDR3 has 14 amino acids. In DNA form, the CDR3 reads TGTGCCAGCAGCCAAGATATAACAGGGACTGAAGCTTTCTTT. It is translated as CASSQDITGTEAFF.

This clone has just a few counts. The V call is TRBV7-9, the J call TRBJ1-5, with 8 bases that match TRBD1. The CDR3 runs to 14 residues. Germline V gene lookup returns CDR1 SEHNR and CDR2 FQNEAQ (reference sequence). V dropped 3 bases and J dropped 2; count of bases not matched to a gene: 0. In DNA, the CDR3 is TGTGCCAGCAGCTTGGGACAGGGCAATCAGCCCCAGCATTTT. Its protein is CASSLGQGNQPQHF.